This T cell receptor (beta chain) derives from a study of blood T cell repertoires in COVID-19. About the study: The United States, Italy and Spain supplied acute and convalescent COVID-19 samples.

The CDR3 runs to 12 residues. V lost 7 bases and J 0 bases, leaving 6 bases between the germline ends. Germline V gene sequence: CDR1 ENHRY, CDR2 SYGVKD. In the study's own analysis: From reference gene primer amplification, estimates of nucleated cell counts were derived. TCRdb keeps only in-frame clones here, not all; method: immunoSEQ multiplex PCR. V and J calls and clone size are as listed in that table; D and trimming were resolved from the DNA. The sample records 50,000 to 70,000 clones, 65% to 85% being singletons. The clonotype comes from a man aged 55 to 70 with acute or convalescent COVID-19. The specimen was peripheral blood. The V and J genes are TRBV10-3 and TRBJ1-1; possibly TRBD1 for D (5 bases). The CDR3 region has the DNA TGTGCCATCAAGGGGATGAACACTGAAGCTTTCTTT. This gives the protein CAIKGMNTEAFF.